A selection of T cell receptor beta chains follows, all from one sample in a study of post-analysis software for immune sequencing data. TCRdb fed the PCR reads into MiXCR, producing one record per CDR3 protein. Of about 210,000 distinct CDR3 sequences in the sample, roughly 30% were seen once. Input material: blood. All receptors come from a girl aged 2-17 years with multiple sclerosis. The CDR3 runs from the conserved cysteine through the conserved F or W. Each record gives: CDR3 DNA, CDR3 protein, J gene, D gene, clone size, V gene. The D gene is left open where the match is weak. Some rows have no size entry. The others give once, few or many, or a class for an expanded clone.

TGTGCCGGATATCAAGACGGAACCTACGAGCAGTACTTC CAGYQDGTYEQYF TRBJ2-7 . . TRBV2
TGCGCCAGCAGCTCCGGACGGAGTAATGAAAAACTGTTTTTT CASSSGRSNEKLFF TRBJ1-4 . . TRBV5-1
TGTGCCAGCAGGAACAGGGGAGGGTTTGAGACCCAGTACTTC CASRNRGGFETQYF TRBJ2-5 . many TRBV6-1
TGTGCCAGCAGCCACGGACCTCTGAACACTGAAGCTTTCTTT CASSHGPLNTEAFF TRBJ1-1 . few TRBV7-9
TGTGCCAGCAGCTTAGCGGGGGGACCTAGGGATACGCAGTATTTT CASSLAGGPRDTQYF TRBJ2-3 TRBD2 many TRBV7-3
TGCGCCAGCAGCTTTGGGACAGGGGGGACTGAAGCTTTCTTT CASSFGTGGTEAFF TRBJ1-1 TRBD1 . TRBV5-1
TGTGCCAGCAGTTTAAGGGAGCGTGACGAGCAGTACTTC CASSLRERDEQYF TRBJ2-7 . . TRBV28
TGTGCCAGCAGTCGGGGCAGGGGAGATTATGGCTACACCTTC CASSRGRGDYGYTF TRBJ1-2 . . TRBV28
TGCAGTGCTAGGAAGGCAGGCCGGAGCAATCAGCCCCAGCATTTT CSARKAGRSNQPQHF TRBJ1-5 . few TRBV20-1
TGTGCCTGGAGCAATATTGGGAACAAAGTGGGCACTGAAGCTTTCTTT CAWSNIGNKVGTEAFF TRBJ1-1 . . TRBV30
TGCGCCAGCAGCCAACTTCGCAGTGGGGCGGGAGCAATAGATACGCAGTATTTT CASSQLRSGAGAIDTQYF TRBJ2-3 TRBD2 few TRBV4-1
TGTGCCAGTAGTCCTACAGGCGCTGAAGCTTTCTTT CASSPTGAEAFF TRBJ1-1 . . TRBV19
TGTGCCAGCACGCAGGGTGTGAACACTGAAGCTTTCTTT CASTQGVNTEAFF TRBJ1-1 . few TRBV6-6
TGCAGTGCTAGGGGGGGACTAGCGGGAGCCGCCTACAATGAGCAGTTCTTC CSARGGLAGAAYNEQFF TRBJ2-1 TRBD2 many TRBV20-1
TGTGCCAGCAGCCAAGGCAGCTCCCAATCCTACGAGCAGTACTTC CASSQGSSQSYEQYF TRBJ2-7 . . TRBV3-1
TGCAGTGCTAGACCGGACAGGGGGAGGCTAGCGGGAGACGAGCAGTACTTC CSARPDRGRLAGDEQYF TRBJ2-7 . many TRBV20-1
TGCAGTGCTCCGGACAGGGGGCCCGGATATGGCTACACCTTC CSAPDRGPGYGYTF TRBJ1-2 TRBD1 many TRBV20-1
TGTGCCAGCAGTGTGGCGGGAGGGCCTCTCGATACGCAGTATTTT CASSVAGGPLDTQYF TRBJ2-3 TRBD2 . TRBV6-1
TGTGCCAGCAGTTACTCAGCGGGGGGTCGACAAGAGACCCAGTACTTC CASSYSAGGRQETQYF TRBJ2-5 TRBD2 . TRBV6-6
TGTGCCAGCAGTTTAGCGTCGTCCAGCGGGGGCTCGGGGACCCAGTACTTC CASSLASSSGGSGTQYF TRBJ2-5 TRBD2 . TRBV12-3/TRBV12-4
TGTGCCAGCAGCAGGGGACCGACGAACACCGGGGAGCTGTTTTTT CASSRGPTNTGELFF TRBJ2-2 . . TRBV5-5
TGCAGCATTTCGACAGCAAATTATGGCTACACCTTC CSISTANYGYTF TRBJ1-2 . many TRBV29-1
TGTGCCAGCAGCGAGAACAGGGGGCGGAACACTGAAGCTTTCTTT CASSENRGRNTEAFF TRBJ1-1 TRBD1 . TRBV7-2
TGCAGTGCTAGGGATTCCAGGGTGGGCGACTACGAGCAGTACTTC CSARDSRVGDYEQYF TRBJ2-7 . few TRBV20-1
TGCGCCAGCAGCGTGACAGGGGTTGACAATGAGCAGTTCTTC CASSVTGVDNEQFF TRBJ2-1 TRBD1 few TRBV5-1
TGTGCCAGCAGCTTAGGGTCAGGAGGTGACACTGAAGCTTTCTTT CASSLGSGGDTEAFF TRBJ1-1 . . TRBV7-2
TGCGCCAGCATCGTAGGGGGGTCCACCGGGGAGCTGTTTTTT CASIVGGSTGELFF TRBJ2-2 . . TRBV5-1
TGTGCCAGCAGTCAACCGACAGGGACCACAGATACGCAGTATTTT CASSQPTGTTDTQYF TRBJ2-3 TRBD1 many TRBV12-3/TRBV12-4